This TCR beta chain was sequenced for a study of cytotoxic CD8 clonotypes in ibrutinib-treated CLL. Study overall: Partial responses totalled approximately 24 and complete responses 2; after median about 67 months, approximately 15 remained remitted and around twelve progressed. Treatment had run for a median approximately twelve months, range 6 to 36, when response samples were taken. Findings of the study overall: Clonality went higher at ibrutinib response and then dropped back toward baseline at progression.

The CDR3 covers 15 residues. Germline CDR1 is MNHEY and CDR2 is SMNVEV (reference sequence). Trimming shortened V by 3 bases and J by 9 bases, and 15 bases separated the two germline ends. Deep sequencing aimed at 1 in 200,000 to 1 in 1 million T cells' resolution. Using immunoSEQ multiplex PCR, the repertoire was profiled, and TCRdb retains in-frame clones only, with some absent. The sample has over 100,000 clones; 58% are singletons. In this sample, this clone turned up many times. The antigen remains undetermined. The TCR was taken from a human donor with chronic lymphocytic leukemia. The source material was PBMCs, sampled after 24 months of ibrutinib treatment. The chain recombines TRBV27 with TRBJ1-6; tentatively, D is TRBD1 (5 bases). The CDR3 bases are TGTGCCAGCAGTTTTCGAGGGGACTTCGGTTCACCCCTCCACTTT. It translates to CASSFRGDFGSPLHF.